This T cell receptor (beta chain) appears in the sequencing data of a study of blood T cell repertoires in COVID-19. The wider study: Samples taken during acute and convalescent COVID-19 were collected in the United States, Italy and Spain.

Each participant's cohort was designated according to participant-reported clinical history. Each recovered donor of Cohort 3 presented with two negative PCRs, clearance, or symptom resolution. As processed by the authors: By means of reference gene primer amplification, nucleated cell counts were estimated. The repertoire was sequenced with immunoSEQ multiplex PCR; TCRdb's copy has only in-frame clones and lacks some. Clone size and the V and J calls come from that table; the DNA yielded D and trimming. The table includes some 220,000 clones, around 90% detected once. What was sequenced was PBMCs or T cells enriched from blood (not recorded which). This sequence was found in a woman younger than 45 who had recovered from COVID-19.

CDR3 nucleotide sequence: TGTGCCAGCAGTGAAAGACAGGGGCTTGGCTACACCTTC. Protein product: CASSERQGLGYTF. The chain combines TRBV2 with TRBJ1-2; TRBD1 matches 8 bases. Germline CDR1 and CDR2: SNHLY and FYNNEI. The CDR3 has 13 amino acids. V dropped 2 bases and J dropped 7; count of bases not matched to a gene: 3. Drawing the rest from reference TRBV2 and TRBJ1-2, the complete variable domain is EPEVTQTPSHQVTQMGQEVILRCVPISNHLYFYWYRQILGQKVEFLVSFYNNEISEKSEIFDDQFSVERPDGSNFTLKIRSTKLEDSAMYFCASSERQGLGYTFGSGTRLTVV.